Below, 27 T cell receptor beta chains from the same sample are listed, as sequenced in a study of T cells in Graves' hyperthyroidism and ophthalmopathy. It was RNA transcripts that yielded the amplified TCR beta CDR3 regions. TCR CDR3 underwent first-round RT-PCR with the HTBI primer set. TCRdb recomputed calls from the multiplex PCR reads with MiXCR, one row per CDR3 protein. Of roughly 700,000 distinct CDR3 sequences in the sample, roughly 17% were seen once. Sequenced material: blood. The source is a man between 45 and 60 years old with Graves' hyperthyroidism.

This clonotype occurred a few times. V usage is TRBV30 and J usage is TRBJ2-7; D may be TRBD1 (6 bases). V dropped 5 bases and J dropped 4 bases, with 15 bases sitting between them. Germline V gene data show CDR1 as GTSNPN and CDR2 as SVGIG (reference sequence). The CDR3 is made up of 13 amino acids. In DNA form, the CDR3 reads TGTGCCTGGGGGACAAATAGGCGGTACGAGCAGTACTTC. It translates to CAWGTNRRYEQYF. Looking up the rest from reference TRBV30 and TRBJ2-7 gives the full variable domain: SQTIHQWPATLVQPVGSPLSLECTVEGTSNPNLYWYRQAAGRGLQLLFYSVGIGQISSEVPQNLSASRPQDRQFILSSKKLLLSDSGFYLCAWGTNRRYEQYFGPGTRLTVT.

The chain links TRBV28 to TRBJ2-7; D may be TRBD1 (6 bases). V was pared by 6 bases and J by 4 bases, with 19 bases between. The CDR3 is 15 amino acids. The germline V gene encodes CDR1 MDHEN and CDR2 SYDVKM. The CDR3 DNA reads TGTGCCAGCAGCCCAATGACAGGTAGTCTTTACGAGCAGTACTTC. Translation gives CASSPMTGSLYEQYF.

This clonotype was observed many times. The chain joins TRBV20-1 to TRBJ2-5; TRBD1 matches at 8 bases. The V and J ends lost 3 bases and 1 base, in that order; junction bases with no gene match: 10. The CDR3 spans 16 residues. The germline V gene has CDR1 DFQATT and CDR2 SNEGSKA (reference sequence). The CDR3 DNA is TGCAGTGCTAGGGGGACAGGCCCTATTTTCCAAGAGACCCAGTACTTC. Its translation is CSARGTGPIFQETQYF.

This clonotype was counted at least ten times. V and J are TRBV28 and TRBJ2-3; D uncertain. Trimming removed 2 bases from V and 3 bases from J, with 9 bases in between. The CDR3 runs to 14 residues. Germline values: CDR1 MDHEN, CDR2 SYDVKM. This CDR3 is CASSLLHRTDTQYF. In DNA, the CDR3 is TGTGCCAGCAGTTTACTGCATCGGACAGATACGCAGTATTTT. Together with reference TRBV28 and TRBJ2-3, the CDR3 gives the full variable domain: DVKVTQSSRYLVKRTGEKVFLECVQDMDHENMFWYRQDPGLGLRLIYFSYDVKMKEKGDIPEGYSVSREKKERFSLILESASTNQTSMYLCASSLLHRTDTQYFGPGTRLTVL.

The V gene is TRBV10-1, the J gene TRBJ2-1; D gene uncertain. This CDR3 has 16 amino acids. V dropped 4 bases and J dropped 0 bases, with 13 bases sitting between them. Germline loops: CDR1 WNHNN, CDR2 SYGVQD (reference sequence). CDR3 loop: CASSGEVQSSYNEQFF. Written as DNA, the CDR3 is TGCGCCAGCAGTGGTGAGGTCCAGAGCTCCTACAATGAGCAGTTCTTC.

This clonotype was seen many times. The V call is TRBV2, the J call TRBJ2-7; TRBD1 is a possible D gene (5 bases). Trimming shortened V by 6 bases and J by 0 bases, and 9 bases separated the two germline ends. The germline CDR1 and CDR2 sequences are SNHLY and FYNNEI. The CDR3 consists of 13 residues. CDR3 DNA sequence: TGTGCCAGCAGGGGCGACAGCTCCTACGAGCAGTACTTC. This gives the protein CASRGDSSYEQYF.

This rearrangement joins TRBV12-3 or TRBV12-4 to TRBJ2-1; 12 nucleotides align to TRBD2. The CDR3 is made up of 19 amino acids. Trimming cost V 1 base and J 3 bases; bases outside gene matches: 10. CDR3 DNA sequence: TGTGCCAGCAGTTTAGGGACTAGCGGGACGAGCCCTTACTACAATGAGCAGTTCTTC. Translating gives CASSLGTSGTSPYYNEQFF.

The chain couples TRBV7-2 to TRBJ1-6; perhaps TRBD1 as D (6 bases). Per germline, CDR1 SGHTA and CDR2 FQGNSA. V was shortened by 5 bases and J by 5 bases, with 16 bases between the two germline ends. The CDR3 extends over 16 amino acids. CDR3 protein: CASSDAGTQNNSPLHF. In DNA, the CDR3 is TGTGCCAGCAGCGACGCCGGGACACAGAATAATTCACCCCTCCACTTT.

CDR3 nucleotides: TGTGCCAGCAGTGAAGCGGGACAGATGGTGTACGAGCAGTACTTC. Amino acid sequence: CASSEAGQMVYEQYF. The chain links TRBV6-1 to TRBJ2-7; 7 positions agree with TRBD1. Germline V CDR1 and CDR2: MNHNS, SASEGT. The V and J ends lost 0 bases and 4 bases, in that order; junction bases with no gene match: 6. The CDR3 loop spans 15 amino acids.

The chain recombines TRBV24-1 with TRBJ1-4; 7 nucleotides match TRBD1. From germline, CDR1 is KGHDR and CDR2 SFDVKD. The V segment lost 2 bases and the J segment 8 bases; nucleotides outside the gene matches: 7. The CDR3 extends over 15 amino acids. CDR3 sequence: CATSDSDRSGEKLFF. CDR3 nucleotide sequence: TGTGCCACCAGTGATTCGGACAGGTCGGGAGAAAAACTGTTTTTT.

V is TRBV6-1 and J is TRBJ2-1, with 8 bases that match TRBD1. The CDR3 has 13 residues. Trimming took 6 bases from V and 8 from J; bases not matched to a gene: 6. Germline lookup yields CDR1 MNHNS and CDR2 SASEGT. The CDR3 bases are TGTGCCAGCAGCCCGGACAGGGCGGATGAGCAGTTCTTC. This translates into CASSPDRADEQFF.

This clonotype was counted between two and nine times. The CDR3 DNA sequence: TGTGCCAGCAGCCGAAGGACAGGGTATGATCAGCCCCAGCATTTT. Translating it yields CASSRRTGYDQPQHF. The chain uses TRBV5-5 and TRBJ1-5; 8 bases match TRBD1. J lost 5 bases, V lost 4 bases, and 8 bases had no gene match. This CDR3 has 15 amino acids. Germline values: CDR1 SGHKS, CDR2 YYEKEE (reference sequence).

This clonotype was observed at least ten times. The CDR3 is CASSLTLVSYEQYF. The CDR3 DNA is TGTGCCAGCAGTTTGACCCTGGTCTCCTACGAGCAGTACTTC. The V call is TRBV28, the J call TRBJ2-7; no definite D call. Trimming took 3 bases from V and 0 from J, leaving 9 bases between them. The CDR3 loop spans 14 amino acids. Germline V gives CDR1 MDHEN, CDR2 SYDVKM. The full variable domain, rest sourced from reference TRBV28 and TRBJ2-7, is DVKVTQSSRYLVKRTGEKVFLECVQDMDHENMFWYRQDPGLGLRLIYFSYDVKMKEKGDIPEGYSVSREKKERFSLILESASTNQTSMYLCASSLTLVSYEQYFGPGTRLTVT.

The chain is built from TRBV11-2 and TRBJ1-1, with TRBD1 matching 9 bases. Trimming took 5 bases from V and 6 from J; bases not matched to a gene: 13. Germline lookup yields CDR1 SGHAT and CDR2 FQNNGV. This CDR3 is 16 amino acids long. CDR3 loop: CASSVRDRASTAEAFF. Written as DNA, the CDR3 is TGTGCCAGCAGCGTACGGGACAGGGCTTCGACAGCTGAAGCTTTCTTT.

This clonotype came up many times. This sequence joins TRBV9 and TRBJ2-1, with TRBD2 identical over 7 bases. CDR1 SGDLS and CDR2 YYNGEE come from the germline V gene. CDR3 length: 16 residues. J lost 3 bases, V lost 1 base, and 7 bases had no gene match. CDR3 in DNA: TGTGCCAGCAGCGTAAACGGGGGGACCCTCTACAATGAGCAGTTCTTC. Protein: CASSVNGGTLYNEQFF.

The V and J genes are TRBV5-5 and TRBJ2-1; TRBD2 matches 9 bases. The CDR3 has 17 residues. Germline-derived CDR1 and CDR2 are SGHKS and YYEKEE (reference sequence). V dropped 4 bases and J dropped 4; count of bases not matched to a gene: 12. CDR3: CASSRAPGTSSYNEQFF. The CDR3 DNA sequence: TGTGCCAGCAGCCGTGCCCCCGGGACTAGCAGTTACAATGAGCAGTTCTTC.

The V and J genes are TRBV19 and TRBJ2-5, with a weak D call TRBD2 (5 bases). The germline CDR1 and CDR2 sequences are LNHDA and SQIVND (reference sequence). The V end was cut by 8 bases, the J end by 2 bases, with 18 bases between. The length of the CDR3 is 15 residues. Here the CDR3 reads CASHRNAGSQETQYF. The DNA for the CDR3 is TGTGCCAGTCACCGCAACGCGGGCAGTCAAGAGACCCAGTACTTC.

This clonotype was counted many times. CDR3 sequence reads: CASSSSDAGSETQYF. The CDR3 bases are TGTGCCAGCAGTTCGTCAGACGCAGGCTCAGAGACCCAGTACTTC. The chain recombines TRBV2 with TRBJ2-5; D gene uncertain. Trimming stripped 5 bases from V and 4 bases from J, with 17 bases between. This CDR3 has 15 amino acids. Germline V gene sequence: CDR1 SNHLY, CDR2 FYNNEI.

The V gene is TRBV7-2, the J gene TRBJ2-4, with D maybe TRBD2 (5 bases). The germline CDR1 and CDR2 sequences are SGHTA and FQGNSA. The V gene lost 3 bases and the J gene lost 4 bases, with 7 bases spanning the gap. This CDR3 has 13 residues. CDR3 amino acids: CASSFEGKNIQYF. The CDR3 DNA reads as TGTGCCAGCAGCTTCGAGGGAAAAAACATTCAGTACTTC. Full variable domain (missing parts from reference TRBV7-2 and TRBJ2-4): GAGVSQSPSNKVTEKGKDVELRCDPISGHTALYWYRQSLGQGLEFLIYFQGNSAPDKSGLPSDRFSAERTGGSVSTLTIQRTQQEDSAVYLCASSFEGKNIQYFGAGTRLSVL.

The V call is TRBV2, the J call TRBJ1-5; no reliable D call. Per germline, CDR1 SNHLY and CDR2 FYNNEI. V shed 6 bases and J shed 5 bases, with 11 bases lying between them. This CDR3 comprises 13 residues. CDR3 DNA sequence: TGTGCCAGCAGCGGACGGAGGTATCAGCCCCAGCATTTT. Its protein product is CASSGRRYQPQHF.

This clonotype was seen repeatedly, ten times or more. This chain uses TRBV7-3 with TRBJ2-2; D is uncertain. CDR3 size: 15 residues. Per the germline V gene, CDR1 is SGHTA and CDR2 is FQGTGA. The V end was cut by 3 bases, the J end by 0 bases, with 8 bases between. CDR3 protein: CASSFDGANTGELFF. In DNA form, the CDR3 reads TGTGCCAGCAGCTTTGACGGCGCGAACACCGGGGAGCTGTTTTTT.

To note about this clonotype: The junction departs from the called germline gene at one end, perhaps through a read error. The chain links TRBV2 to TRBJ2-3; D is perhaps TRBD2 (7 bases). Germline CDR1 reads SNHLY; CDR2 reads FYNNEI. The CDR3 totals 16 residues. In DNA form, the CDR3 reads TGTGCCAGTAGTGGGGGCGGGAGATGGGACACAGATACGCAGTATTTT. This encodes CASSGGGRWDTDTQYF.

V gene TRBV30 combines with J gene TRBJ1-1; TRBD1 is a possible D gene (5 bases). Germline V gene sequence: CDR1 GTSNPN, CDR2 SVGIG (reference sequence). V was pared by 5 bases and J by 7 bases, with 20 bases between. The CDR3 is 14 residues long. CDR3 DNA sequence: TGTGCCTGGTTCCGTTTTGGGGGGAGGGGTGAAGCTTTCTTT. It encodes CAWFRFGGRGEAFF.

This clonotype was recorded many times. This sequence joins TRBV19 and TRBJ2-3, with D possibly being TRBD1 or TRBD2 (6 bases each). Trimming removed 6 bases from V and 1 base from J, with 14 bases in between. Germline V gene sequence: CDR1 LNHDA, CDR2 SQIVND (reference sequence). The CDR3 extends over 15 amino acids. The CDR3 region is CASRTDGGGTDTQYF. CDR3 DNA: TGTGCCAGTAGAACGGACGGGGGCGGCACAGATACGCAGTATTTT. Drawing the rest from reference TRBV19 and TRBJ2-3, the complete variable domain is DGGITQSPKYLFRKEGQNVTLSCEQNLNHDAMYWYRQDPGQGLRLIYYSQIVNDFQKGDIAEGYSVSREKKESFPLTVTSAQKNPTAFYLCASRTDGGGTDTQYFGPGTRLTVL.

This chain joins TRBV9 and TRBJ2-3; either TRBD1 or TRBD2 may fit D (6 bases each). CDR3 length equals 16 residues. Germline V gene lookup returns CDR1 SGDLS and CDR2 YYNGEE. V lost 2 bases, J lost 2 bases, and 15 bases lay in between. CDR3 sequence: CASSVEGGSLTDTQYF. The CDR3 DNA reads TGTGCCAGCAGCGTGGAAGGGGGGAGCCTCACAGATACGCAGTATTTT.

This clonotype was detected ten times or more. The chain carries TRBV28 and TRBJ2-7; D may be TRBD2 (5 bases). CDR3 length: 15 residues. From germline, CDR1 is MDHEN and CDR2 SYDVKM. The V gene lost 6 bases and the J gene lost 0 bases, with 15 bases spanning the gap. The CDR3 spells CASSSIAYSSYEQYF. The CDR3 DNA is TGTGCCAGCAGCAGTATAGCGTACAGCTCCTACGAGCAGTACTTC.

The chain joins TRBV3-1 to TRBJ2-2; D is possibly TRBD2 (6 bases). Germline V gives CDR1 LGHDT, CDR2 YNNKEL (reference sequence). Trimming cost V 3 bases and J 4 bases, with 12 bases left between them. This CDR3 comprises 15 residues. The DNA of the CDR3 is TGTGCCAGCAGCCAGGCGGGACTCCTCACCGGGGAGCTGTTTTTT. It encodes CASSQAGLLTGELFF.